The 6 T cell receptor beta chains reported below all come from one sample, sequenced in a study of T cells in Graves' hyperthyroidism and ophthalmopathy. Authors of the study amplified TCR beta CDR3 regions from RNA transcripts. RT-PCR in the first round (using the HTBI primer set) targeted the TCR CDR3. Each CDR3 protein gets one entry after TCRdb re-called the multiplex PCR reads with MiXCR. Here the sample spans roughly 570,000 distinct CDR3 sequences, under 60% being singletons. Sequenced sample: peripheral blood or thyroid tissue (not recorded which). Receptors were obtained from an adult woman with Graves' disease, either hyperthyroidism or ophthalmopathy (not recorded which).

V is TRBV9 and J is TRBJ1-1; maybe TRBD1 (5 bases). V lost 4 bases and J lost 8, with 24 bases in between. This CDR3 is built from 16 residues. Germline V CDR1 and CDR2: SGDLS, YYNGEE. Here the CDR3 reads CASSPHGGTPLIEAFF. The CDR3 nucleotides are TGTGCCAGCAGCCCCCACGGGGGTACCCCTCTAATCGAAGCTTTCTTT.

The chain has TRBV12-3 or TRBV12-4 and TRBJ1-1; D unclear. The CDR3 sequence is 10 residues long. The V gene lost 7 bases and the J gene lost 11 bases, with 11 bases spanning the gap. The CDR3 protein is CASTNQKAFF. DNA of the CDR3: TGTGCCAGCACCAACCAAAAGGCTTTCTTT.

This rearrangement joins TRBV12-5 to TRBJ2-5; no definite D call. The last part of the DNA fits TRBJ2-7 better; the J call may be wrong. Germline loops: CDR1 LGHNT, CDR2 FRNRAP. The CDR3 has 13 residues. CDR3 loop: CASGSQPPYEQYF. The DNA for the CDR3 is TGTGCTAGTGGTTCCCAACCTCCCTACGAGCAGTACTTC.

This clonotype was recorded many times. Sequence at one end of the junction differs from germline and may be a read error. The chain couples TRBV5-1 to TRBJ2-7; D not resolved. CDR3 length: 14 residues. Germline-derived CDR1 and CDR2 are SGHRS and YFSETQ. The CDR3 sequence: CASSLDAALYGQYF. Written as DNA, the CDR3 is TGCGCCAGCAGCTTGGACGCGGCACTCTACGGGCAGTACTTC.

This clonotype appeared many times. The V and J genes are TRBV6-5 and TRBJ2-7, with D uncertain. Germline V gene sequence: CDR1 MNHEY, CDR2 SVGAGI. CDR3 length equals 11 residues. The ends were cut back, 6 bases at V and 7 bases at J, with 10 bases in the middle. The CDR3 sequence is CASSDVKEQYF. The DNA for the CDR3 is TGTGCCAGCAGCGACGTAAAAGAGCAGTACTTC.

Ten or more counts support this clonotype. The chain combines TRBV10-3 with TRBJ2-7, with 8 bases identical to TRBD1. This CDR3 comprises 15 residues. From germline, CDR1 is ENHRY and CDR2 SYGVKD. The V segment lost 2 bases and the J segment 4 bases; nucleotides outside the gene matches: 7. CDR3 amino acids: CAISEDRGVRYEQYF. Here the CDR3 DNA reads TGTGCCATCAGTGAGGACAGGGGAGTAAGGTACGAGCAGTACTTC.